These 3 T cell receptor beta chains originate from one sample sequenced in a study of T cell responses to AZD1222 COVID-19 vaccine. Profiling relied on immunoSEQ multiplex PCR, and the TCRdb table lists in-frame clones only, not all of them. In the table there are about 100,000 clones, about nine tenths of which are singletons. Specimen: peripheral blood, collected on day 0 of AZD1222 vaccination. Receptor source: an adult in good health.

The chain uses TRBV10-3 and TRBJ1-1, with TRBD1 matching 11 bases. The length of the CDR3 is 19 residues. V was pared by 0 bases and J by 4 bases, with 13 bases of the junction left unmatched. Germline assignment: CDR1 ENHRY and CDR2 SYGVKD. The DNA of the CDR3 is TGTGCCATCAGTGAGTCGAATTTTAGGACAGGGGGCTCAGGCACTGAAGCTTTCTTT. Translation: CAISESNFRTGGSGTEAFF.

CDR3 bases: TGTGCCACAGTCAGCACTGGGACTGAAGCTTTCTTT. Translating gives CATVSTGTEAFF. The chain combines TRBV10-3 with TRBJ1-1; D uncertain. Between the trimmed V and J ends, which lost 10 bases and 5 bases, there was a span of 14 bases. The CDR3 consists of 12 residues. Germline values: CDR1 ENHRY, CDR2 SYGVKD.

V gene TRBV6-5 combines with J gene TRBJ2-7; TRBD1 agrees at 8 bases. The V and J ends lost 7 bases and 4 bases, in that order; junction bases with no gene match: 12. The CDR3 covers 15 residues. Germline CDR1 MNHEY, CDR2 SVGAGI. The CDR3 spells CASTGTGPILYEQYF. Written as DNA, the CDR3 is TGTGCCAGCACCGGGACAGGCCCTATCTTGTACGAGCAGTACTTC.